This T cell receptor beta chain was identified during a study of response to subunit inactivated influenza vaccine. This clonotype was found a few times. This CDR3 is built from 15 residues. Germline CDR1 is SGDLS and CDR2 is YYNGEE. V lost 0 bases, J lost 4 bases, and 8 bases lay in between. TCRdb redid the calling of the RT-PCR reads with MiXCR, one entry per CDR3 protein. The table has approximately 500,000 distinct CDR3 sequences, approximately 13% seen once. The sequenced sample was PBMCs from blood, obtained roughly 45 days after vaccination. The TCR was taken from a man aged 50-59 years who received an inactivated influenza vaccine. This chain links TRBV9 with TRBJ2-6; D not resolved. The CDR3: CASSVVSAGANVLTF. CDR3 DNA: TGTGCCAGCAGCGTAGTGTCTGCCGGGGCCAACGTCCTGACTTTC.